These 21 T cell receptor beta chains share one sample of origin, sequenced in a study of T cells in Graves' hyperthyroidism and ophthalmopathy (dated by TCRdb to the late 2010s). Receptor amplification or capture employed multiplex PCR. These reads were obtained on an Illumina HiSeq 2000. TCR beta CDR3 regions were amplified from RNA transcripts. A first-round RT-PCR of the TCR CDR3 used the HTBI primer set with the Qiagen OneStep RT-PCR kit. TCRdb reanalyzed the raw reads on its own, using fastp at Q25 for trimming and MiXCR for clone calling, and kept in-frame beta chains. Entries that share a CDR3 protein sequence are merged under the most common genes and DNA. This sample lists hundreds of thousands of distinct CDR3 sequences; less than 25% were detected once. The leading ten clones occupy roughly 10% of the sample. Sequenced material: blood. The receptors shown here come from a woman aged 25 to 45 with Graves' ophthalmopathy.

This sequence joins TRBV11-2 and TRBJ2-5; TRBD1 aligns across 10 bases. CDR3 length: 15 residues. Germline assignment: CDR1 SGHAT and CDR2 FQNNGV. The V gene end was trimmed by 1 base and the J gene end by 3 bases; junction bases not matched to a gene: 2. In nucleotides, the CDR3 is TGTGCCAGCAGCTTAGGGACAGGGGGTAAAGAGACCCAGTACTTC. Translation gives CASSLGTGGKETQYF.

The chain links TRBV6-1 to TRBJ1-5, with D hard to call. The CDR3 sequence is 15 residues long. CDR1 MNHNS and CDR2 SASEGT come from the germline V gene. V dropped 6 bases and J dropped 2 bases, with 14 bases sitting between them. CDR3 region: CASSRATGGNQPQHF. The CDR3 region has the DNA TGTGCCAGCAGCCGGGCGACTGGTGGCAATCAGCCCCAGCATTTT.

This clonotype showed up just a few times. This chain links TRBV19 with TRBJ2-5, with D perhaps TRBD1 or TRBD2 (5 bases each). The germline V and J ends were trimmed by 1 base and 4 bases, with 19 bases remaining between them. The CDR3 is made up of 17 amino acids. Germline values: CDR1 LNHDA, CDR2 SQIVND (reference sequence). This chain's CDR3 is CASSIAGPVWAGETQYF. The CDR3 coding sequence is TGTGCCAGTAGTATAGCGGGGCCAGTTTGGGCTGGAGAGACCCAGTACTTC.

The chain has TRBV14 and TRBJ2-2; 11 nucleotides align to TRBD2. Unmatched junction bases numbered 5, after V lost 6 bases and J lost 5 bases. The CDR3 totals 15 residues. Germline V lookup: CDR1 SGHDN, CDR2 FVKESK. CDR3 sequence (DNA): TGTGCCAGCAGTCTAGCGGGGGGCCCGACCGGGGAGCTGTTTTTT. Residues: CASSLAGGPTGELFF. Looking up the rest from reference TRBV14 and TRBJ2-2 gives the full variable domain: EAGVTQFPSHSVIEKGQTVTLRCDPISGHDNLYWYRRVMGKEIKFLLHFVKESKQDESGMPNNRFLAERTGGTYSTLKVQPAELEDSGVYFCASSLAGGPTGELFFGEGSRLTVL.

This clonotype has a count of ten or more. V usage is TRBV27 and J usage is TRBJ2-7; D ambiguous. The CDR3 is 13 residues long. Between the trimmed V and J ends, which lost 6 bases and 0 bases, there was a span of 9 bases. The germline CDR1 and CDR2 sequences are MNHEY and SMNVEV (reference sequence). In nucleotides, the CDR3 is TGTGCCAGCAGGAAAGATAGCTCCTACGAGCAGTACTTC. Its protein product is CASRKDSSYEQYF.

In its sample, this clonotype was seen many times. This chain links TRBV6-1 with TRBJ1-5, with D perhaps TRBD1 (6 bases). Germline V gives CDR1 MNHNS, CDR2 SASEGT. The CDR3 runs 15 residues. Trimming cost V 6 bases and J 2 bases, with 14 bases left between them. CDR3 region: CASSPGQIGNQPQHF. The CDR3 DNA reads TGTGCCAGCAGCCCGGGACAAATCGGCAATCAGCCCCAGCATTTT.

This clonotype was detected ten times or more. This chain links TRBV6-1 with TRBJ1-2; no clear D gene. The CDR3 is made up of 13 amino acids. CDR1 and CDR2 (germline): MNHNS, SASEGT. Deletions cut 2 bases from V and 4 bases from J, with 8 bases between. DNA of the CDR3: TGTGCCAGCAGTGAACTGGCATCCTATGGCTACACCTTC. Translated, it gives CASSELASYGYTF.

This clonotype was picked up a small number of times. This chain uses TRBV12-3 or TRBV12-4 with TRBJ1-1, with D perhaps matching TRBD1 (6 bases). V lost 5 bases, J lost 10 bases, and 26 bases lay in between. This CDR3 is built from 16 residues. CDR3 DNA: TGTGCCAGCAGTCCGGGACAAGTAAGGGTATCAGGGAGAGCTTTCTTT. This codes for CASSPGQVRVSGRAFF.

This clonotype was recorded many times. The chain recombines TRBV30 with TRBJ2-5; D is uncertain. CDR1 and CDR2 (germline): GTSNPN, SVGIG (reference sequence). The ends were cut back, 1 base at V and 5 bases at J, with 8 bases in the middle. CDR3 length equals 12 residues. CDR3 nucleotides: TGTGCCTGGAGTGGGGTAATTGAGACCCAGTACTTC. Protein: CAWSGVIETQYF.

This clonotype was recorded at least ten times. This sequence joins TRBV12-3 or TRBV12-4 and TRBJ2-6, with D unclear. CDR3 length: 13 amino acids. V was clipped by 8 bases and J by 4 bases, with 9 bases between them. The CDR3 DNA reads TGTGCCAGCTCCATGGAAGGGGCCAACGTCCTGACTTTC. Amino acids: CASSMEGANVLTF.

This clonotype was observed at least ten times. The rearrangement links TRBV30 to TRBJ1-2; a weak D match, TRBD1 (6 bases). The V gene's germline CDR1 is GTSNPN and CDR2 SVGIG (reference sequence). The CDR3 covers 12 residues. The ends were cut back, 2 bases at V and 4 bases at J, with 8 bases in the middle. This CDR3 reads CAWSTGTYGYTF. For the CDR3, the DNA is TGTGCCTGGAGTACAGGGACCTATGGCTACACCTTC.

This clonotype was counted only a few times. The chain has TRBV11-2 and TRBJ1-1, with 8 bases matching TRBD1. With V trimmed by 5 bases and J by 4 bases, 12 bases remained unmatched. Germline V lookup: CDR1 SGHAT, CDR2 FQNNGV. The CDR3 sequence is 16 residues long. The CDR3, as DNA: TGTGCCAGCAGCCCAGGACAGGGAGGAAGGCCCACTGAAGCTTTCTTT. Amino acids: CASSPGQGGRPTEAFF.

The CDR3 here is CASSPGGSRETQYF. DNA for the CDR3: TGTGCCAGCAGCCCGGGGGGAAGCAGAGAGACCCAGTACTTC. V is TRBV6-1 and J is TRBJ2-5; 7 bases match TRBD2. The CDR3 loop spans 14 amino acids. Germline CDR1 MNHNS, CDR2 SASEGT. V lost 6 bases and J lost 4; bases outside the gene matches: 8.

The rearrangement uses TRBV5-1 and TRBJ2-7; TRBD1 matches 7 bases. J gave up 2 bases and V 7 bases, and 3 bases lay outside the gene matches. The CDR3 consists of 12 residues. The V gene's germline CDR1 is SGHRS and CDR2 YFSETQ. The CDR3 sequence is CASSGQPYEQYF. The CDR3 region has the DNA TGCGCCAGCTCGGGACAGCCCTACGAGCAGTACTTC.

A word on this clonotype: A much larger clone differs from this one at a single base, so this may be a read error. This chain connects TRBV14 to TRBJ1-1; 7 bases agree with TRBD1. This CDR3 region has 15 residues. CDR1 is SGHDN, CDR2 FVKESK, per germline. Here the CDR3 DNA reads TGTGCCAGCAGCCGATCGGACAGGTACCACACTGAAGCTTGCTTT. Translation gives CASSRSDRYHTEACF.

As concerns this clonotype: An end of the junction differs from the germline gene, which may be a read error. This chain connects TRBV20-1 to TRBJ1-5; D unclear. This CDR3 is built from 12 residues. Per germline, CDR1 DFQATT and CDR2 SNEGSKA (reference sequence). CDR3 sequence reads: CIARKGNQPQHF. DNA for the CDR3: TGCATTGCTAGAAAGGGTAATCAGCCCCAGCATTTT.

The CDR3 DNA reads TGTGCCAGCAGTTCTCCTGACAACAATCAGCCCCAGCATTTT. It codes for CASSSPDNNQPQHF. The chain has TRBV12-3 or TRBV12-4 and TRBJ1-5; D gene uncertain. This CDR3 has 14 amino acids. V was cut by 4 bases and J by 3 bases, with 10 bases left in between.

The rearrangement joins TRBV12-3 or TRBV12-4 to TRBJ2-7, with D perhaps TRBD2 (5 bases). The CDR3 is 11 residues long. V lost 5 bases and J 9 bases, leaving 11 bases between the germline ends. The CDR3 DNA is TGTGCCAGCAGTAAAGGGAGTTGGCAGTACTTC. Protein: CASSKGSWQYF.

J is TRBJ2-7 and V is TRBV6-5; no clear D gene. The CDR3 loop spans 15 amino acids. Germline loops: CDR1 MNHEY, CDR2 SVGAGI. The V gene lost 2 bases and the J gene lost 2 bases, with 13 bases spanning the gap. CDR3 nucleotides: TGTGCCAGCAGTTACGGAGATCCGAATACCTACGAGCAGTACTTC. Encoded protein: CASSYGDPNTYEQYF.

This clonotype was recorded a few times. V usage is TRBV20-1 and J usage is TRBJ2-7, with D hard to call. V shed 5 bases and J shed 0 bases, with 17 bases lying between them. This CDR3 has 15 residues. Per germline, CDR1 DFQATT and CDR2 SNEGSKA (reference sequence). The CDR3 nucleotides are TGCAGTGCTCCCGGTGCAGTCCCGTTCTCCTACGAGCAGTACTTC. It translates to CSAPGAVPFSYEQYF.

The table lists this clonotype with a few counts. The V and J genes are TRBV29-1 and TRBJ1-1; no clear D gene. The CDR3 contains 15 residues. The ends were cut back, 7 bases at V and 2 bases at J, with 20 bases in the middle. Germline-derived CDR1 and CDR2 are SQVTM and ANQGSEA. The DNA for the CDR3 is TGCAGCGGCACTTTACTGGGCTTGGGAAACACTGAAGCTTTCTTT. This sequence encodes CSGTLLGLGNTEAFF.